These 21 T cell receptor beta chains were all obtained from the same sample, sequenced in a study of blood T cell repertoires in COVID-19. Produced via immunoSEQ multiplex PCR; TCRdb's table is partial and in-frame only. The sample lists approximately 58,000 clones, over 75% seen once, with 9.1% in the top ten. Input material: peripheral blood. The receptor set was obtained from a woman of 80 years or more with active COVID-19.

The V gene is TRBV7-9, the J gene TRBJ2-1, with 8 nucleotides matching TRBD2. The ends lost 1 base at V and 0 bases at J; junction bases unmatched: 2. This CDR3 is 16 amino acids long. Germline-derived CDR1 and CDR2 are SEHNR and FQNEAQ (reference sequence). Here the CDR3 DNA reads TGTGCCAGCAGCTTAGTGGCGGGAGGCTCCTACAATGAGCAGTTCTTC. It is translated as CASSLVAGGSYNEQFF.

This CDR3 is CASSPRTGEGYGYTF. The CDR3, as DNA: TGTGCCAGCAGTCCGCGGACAGGGGAGGGCTATGGCTACACCTTC. This chain links TRBV28 with TRBJ1-2; 9 bases agree with TRBD1. V was clipped by 5 bases and J by 4 bases; unmatched bases: 8. The germline CDR1 and CDR2 sequences are MDHEN and SYDVKM. The CDR3 totals 15 residues.

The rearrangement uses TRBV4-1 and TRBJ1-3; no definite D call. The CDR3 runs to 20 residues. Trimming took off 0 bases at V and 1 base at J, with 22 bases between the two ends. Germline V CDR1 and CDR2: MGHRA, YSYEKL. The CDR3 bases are TGCGCCAGCAGCCAAGATCACCCTAGGTGGAGGACCCAATCTGGAAACACCATATATTTT. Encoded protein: CASSQDHPRWRTQSGNTIYF.

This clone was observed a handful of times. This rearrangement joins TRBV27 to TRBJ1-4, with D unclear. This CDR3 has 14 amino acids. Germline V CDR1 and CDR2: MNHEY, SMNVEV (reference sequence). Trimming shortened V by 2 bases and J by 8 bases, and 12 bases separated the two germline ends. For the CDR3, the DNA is TGTGCCAGCAGTTTAAATTGGGCAGAGGAAAAACTGTTTTTT. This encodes CASSLNWAEEKLFF. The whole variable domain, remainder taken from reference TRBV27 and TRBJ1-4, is EAQVTQNPRYLITVTGKKLTVTCSQNMNHEYMSWYRQDPGLGLRQIYYSMNVEVTDKGDVPEGYKVSRKEKRNFPLILESPSPNQTSLYFCASSLNWAEEKLFFGSGTQLSVL.

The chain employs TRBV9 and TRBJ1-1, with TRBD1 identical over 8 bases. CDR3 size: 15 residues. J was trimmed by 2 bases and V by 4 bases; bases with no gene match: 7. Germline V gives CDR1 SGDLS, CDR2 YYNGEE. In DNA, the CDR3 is TGTGCCAGCAGCCCCTCGACAGGGGTCAACACTGAAGCTTTCTTT. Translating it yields CASSPSTGVNTEAFF.

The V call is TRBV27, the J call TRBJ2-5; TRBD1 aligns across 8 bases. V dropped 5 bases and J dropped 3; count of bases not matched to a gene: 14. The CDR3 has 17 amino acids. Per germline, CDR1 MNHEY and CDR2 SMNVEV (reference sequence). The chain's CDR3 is CASSAPRTGQVEETQYF. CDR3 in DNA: TGTGCCAGCAGTGCGCCCCGGACAGGGCAAGTAGAAGAGACCCAGTACTTC.

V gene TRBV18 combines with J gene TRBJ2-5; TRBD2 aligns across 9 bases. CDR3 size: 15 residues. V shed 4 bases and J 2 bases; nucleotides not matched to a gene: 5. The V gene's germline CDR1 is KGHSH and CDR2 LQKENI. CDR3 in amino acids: CASSRRGGSQETQYF. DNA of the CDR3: TGTGCCAGCTCACGGCGGGGGGGTAGTCAAGAGACCCAGTACTTC.

CDR3 DNA sequence: TGTGCCAGCAGCTTAGGTAATACGCAGTATTTT. Amino acid sequence: CASSLGNTQYF. This rearrangement joins TRBV11-3 to TRBJ2-3; D remains unclear. There are 11 residues in the CDR3. The V and J ends lost 1 base and 7 bases respectively, with 3 bases between them. In germline, CDR1 is SGHNT, CDR2 YENEEA.

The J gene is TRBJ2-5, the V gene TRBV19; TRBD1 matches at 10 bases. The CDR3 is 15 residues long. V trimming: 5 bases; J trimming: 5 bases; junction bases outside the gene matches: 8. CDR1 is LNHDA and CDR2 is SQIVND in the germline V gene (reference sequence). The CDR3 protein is CASSPPTGGRETQYF. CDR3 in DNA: TGTGCCAGTAGTCCTCCGACAGGGGGCCGTGAGACCCAGTACTTC.

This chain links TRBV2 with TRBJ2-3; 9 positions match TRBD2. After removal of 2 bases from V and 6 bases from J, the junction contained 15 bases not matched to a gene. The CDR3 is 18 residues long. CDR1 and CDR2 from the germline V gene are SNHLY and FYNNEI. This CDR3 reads CASSENYPGGRAFDTQYF. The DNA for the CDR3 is TGTGCCAGCAGTGAAAATTATCCCGGCGGGAGGGCCTTCGATACGCAGTATTTT.

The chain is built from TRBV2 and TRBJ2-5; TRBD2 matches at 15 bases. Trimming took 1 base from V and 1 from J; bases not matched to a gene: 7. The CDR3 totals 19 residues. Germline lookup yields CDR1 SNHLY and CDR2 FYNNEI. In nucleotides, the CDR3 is TGTGCCAGCAGTGAAGGGAGGCCGGGACTAGCGGGAGGCCAAGAGACCCAGTACTTC. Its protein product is CASSEGRPGLAGGQETQYF.

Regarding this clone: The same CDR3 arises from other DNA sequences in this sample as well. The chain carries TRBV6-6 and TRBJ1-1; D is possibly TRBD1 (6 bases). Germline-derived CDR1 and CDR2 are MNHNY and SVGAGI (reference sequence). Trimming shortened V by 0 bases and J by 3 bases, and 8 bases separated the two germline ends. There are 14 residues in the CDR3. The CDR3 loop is CASSYSPGDTEAFF. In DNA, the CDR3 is TGTGCCAGCAGTTACTCTCCAGGGGACACTGAAGCTTTCTTT.

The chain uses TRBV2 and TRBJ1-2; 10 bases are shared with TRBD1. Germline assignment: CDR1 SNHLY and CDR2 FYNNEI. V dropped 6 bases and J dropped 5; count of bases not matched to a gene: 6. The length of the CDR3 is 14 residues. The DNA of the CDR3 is TGTGCCAGCAGCGACAGGGGGCTTCGATATGGCTACACCTTC. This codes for CASSDRGLRYGYTF.

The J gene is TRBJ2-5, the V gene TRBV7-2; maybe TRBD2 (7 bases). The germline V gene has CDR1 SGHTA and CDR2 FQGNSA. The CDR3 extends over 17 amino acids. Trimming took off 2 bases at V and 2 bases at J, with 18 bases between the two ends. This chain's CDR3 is CASSLSVWGGQQETQYF. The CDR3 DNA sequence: TGTGCCAGCAGCTTATCAGTCTGGGGGGGCCAACAAGAGACCCAGTACTTC.

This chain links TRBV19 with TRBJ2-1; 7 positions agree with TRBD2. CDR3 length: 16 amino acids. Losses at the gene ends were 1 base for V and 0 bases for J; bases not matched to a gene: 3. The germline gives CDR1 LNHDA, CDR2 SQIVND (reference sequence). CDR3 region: CASSIGGGSSYNEQFF. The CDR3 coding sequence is TGTGCCAGTAGTATAGGGGGCGGGAGCTCCTACAATGAGCAGTTCTTC.

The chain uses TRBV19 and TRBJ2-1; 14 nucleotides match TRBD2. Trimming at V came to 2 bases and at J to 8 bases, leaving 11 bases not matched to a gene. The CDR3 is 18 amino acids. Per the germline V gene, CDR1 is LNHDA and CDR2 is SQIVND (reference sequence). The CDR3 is CASSITGLAGGQADEQFF. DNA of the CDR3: TGTGCCAGTAGTATAACAGGACTAGCGGGGGGCCAGGCGGATGAGCAGTTCTTC.

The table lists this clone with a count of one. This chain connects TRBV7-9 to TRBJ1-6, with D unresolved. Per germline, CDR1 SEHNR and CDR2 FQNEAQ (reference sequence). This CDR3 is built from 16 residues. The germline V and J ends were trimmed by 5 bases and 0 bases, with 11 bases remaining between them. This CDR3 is CASSLLGSSYNSPLHF. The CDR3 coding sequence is TGTGCCAGCAGCCTCCTGGGGAGCTCCTATAATTCACCCCTCCACTTT.

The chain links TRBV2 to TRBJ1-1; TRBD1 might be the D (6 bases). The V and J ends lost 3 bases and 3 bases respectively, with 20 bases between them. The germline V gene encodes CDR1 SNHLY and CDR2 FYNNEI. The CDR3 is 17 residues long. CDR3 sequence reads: CASSESRGQGYDTEAFF. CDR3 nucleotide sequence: TGTGCCAGCAGTGAGTCGAGGGGACAAGGGTACGACACTGAAGCTTTCTTT.

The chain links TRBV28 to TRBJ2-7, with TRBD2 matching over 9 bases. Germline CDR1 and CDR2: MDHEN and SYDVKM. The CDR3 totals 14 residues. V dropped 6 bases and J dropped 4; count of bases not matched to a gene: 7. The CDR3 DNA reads TGTGCCAGCAGCGGGACTAGCTTAGGGTACGAGCAGTACTTC. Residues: CASSGTSLGYEQYF.

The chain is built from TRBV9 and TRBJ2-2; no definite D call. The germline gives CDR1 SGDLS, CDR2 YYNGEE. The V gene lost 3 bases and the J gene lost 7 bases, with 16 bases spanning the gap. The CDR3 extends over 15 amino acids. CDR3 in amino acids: CASSAPGTVIGELFF. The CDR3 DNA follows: TGTGCCAGCAGCGCCCCAGGCACAGTGATCGGGGAGCTGTTTTTT.

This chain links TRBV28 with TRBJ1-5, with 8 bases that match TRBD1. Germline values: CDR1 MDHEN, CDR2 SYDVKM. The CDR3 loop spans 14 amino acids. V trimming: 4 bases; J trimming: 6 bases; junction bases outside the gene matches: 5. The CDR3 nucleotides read TGTGCCAGCAGTTCACAGGGGGAAGGTCAGCCCCAGCATTTT. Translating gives CASSSQGEGQPQHF. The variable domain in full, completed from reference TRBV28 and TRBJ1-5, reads DVKVTQSSRYLVKRTGEKVFLECVQDMDHENMFWYRQDPGLGLRLIYFSYDVKMKEKGDIPEGYSVSREKKERFSLILESASTNQTSMYLCASSSQGEGQPQHFGDGTRLSIL.